The 30 T cell receptor beta chains below come from one sample, sequenced in a study of cytomegalovirus exposure and HLA in healthy donors. The study ran its PCR with 60 Vbeta and 13 Jbeta primers. Sequenced by immunoSEQ multiplex PCR; TCRdb stores in-frame clones only, minus some. Of 200,000 to 300,000 clones listed, around four fifths are singletons. Sequenced sample: PBMCs. The receptors were sampled from a boy aged 5-17 years in good health and CMV-seronegative.

The chain links TRBV25-1 to TRBJ1-1, with a tentative D call TRBD1 (5 bases). Per germline, CDR1 MGHDK and CDR2 SYGVNS. V dropped 6 bases and J dropped 0 bases, with 14 bases sitting between them. The CDR3 has 15 amino acids. CDR3 DNA sequence: TGTGCCAGCAGACCCGCCGACAGATTGAACACTGAAGCTTTCTTT. Translated, it gives CASRPADRLNTEAFF. Full variable domain (rest looked up from reference TRBV25-1 and TRBJ1-1): EADIYQTPRYLVIGTGKKITLECSQTMGHDKMYWYQQDPGMELHLIHYSYGVNSTEKGDLSSESTVSRIRTEHFPLTLESARPSHTSQYLCASRPADRLNTEAFFGQGTRLTVV.

The chain couples TRBV4-1 to TRBJ1-2; a weak D match, TRBD1 (6 bases). V was cut by 4 bases and J by 6 bases, with 12 bases left in between. The CDR3 totals 13 residues. Germline CDR1 reads MGHRA; CDR2 reads YSYEKL. The CDR3 loop reads CASSPQTGNGYTF. The DNA for the CDR3 is TGCGCCAGCAGCCCCCAGACAGGAAATGGCTACACCTTC.

The chain links TRBV5-1 to TRBJ1-6; a weak D match, TRBD1 (6 bases). This CDR3 has 14 residues. Germline assignment: CDR1 SGHRS and CDR2 YFSETQ. Trimming stripped 0 bases from V and 14 bases from J, with 15 bases between. The CDR3 protein is CASSLAGAGDSLHF. The CDR3 DNA follows: TGCGCCAGCAGCTTGGCCGGGGCAGGGGATTCCCTCCACTTT.

This clone has more than one count but fewer than ten. The chain combines TRBV5-1 with TRBJ1-4, with TRBD1 as a possible D gene (5 bases). Germline-derived CDR1 and CDR2 are SGHRS and YFSETQ. V shed 6 bases and J shed 8 bases, with 14 bases lying between them. The CDR3 runs 13 residues. CDR3 protein: CASTFGGEEKLFF. CDR3 nucleotide sequence: TGCGCCAGCACTTTCGGGGGTGAGGAAAAACTGTTTTTT.

The chain combines TRBV5-4 with TRBJ1-1; 7 bases fit TRBD1. Trimming removed 4 bases from V and 4 bases from J; junction bases left unmatched: 7. Germline values: CDR1 SGHNT, CDR2 YYREEE (reference sequence). The CDR3 consists of 14 residues. CDR3 residues: CASSRDRAFTEAFF. As DNA, the CDR3 is TGTGCCAGCAGCCGAGACAGGGCTTTCACTGAAGCTTTCTTT.

The CDR3 DNA reads as TGTGCCAGCAGTGAGCCCGGACAAGGCTATGGCTACACCTTC. Translated, it gives CASSEPGQGYGYTF. J is TRBJ1-2 and V is TRBV6-1, with D maybe TRBD1 (5 bases). Trimming took off 3 bases at V and 4 bases at J, with 12 bases between the two ends. The CDR3 loop spans 14 amino acids. Germline V gene lookup returns CDR1 MNHNS and CDR2 SASEGT.

Comments on this clone: An end of the junction differs from the germline gene, which may be a read error. This rearrangement joins TRBV7-9 to TRBJ2-7; 11 bases match TRBD2. Germline V gene data show CDR1 as SEHNR and CDR2 as FQNEAQ (reference sequence). The CDR3 loop spans 18 amino acids. In nucleotides, the CDR3 is TGTTCCAGCAGTCAAAATGCGGCTAGCGGGAGGAGCTCCTACGAGCAGTACTTC. Residues: CSSSQNAASGRSSYEQYF.

The V call is TRBV2, the J call TRBJ1-4; no reliable D call. The V gene lost 5 bases and the J gene lost 8 bases, with 9 bases spanning the gap. The germline gives CDR1 SNHLY, CDR2 FYNNEI. The CDR3 is 12 residues long. The CDR3 is CASSPTSEKLFF. The CDR3 DNA reads TGTGCCAGCAGTCCCACATCCGAAAAACTGTTTTTT.

The chain uses TRBV6-6 and TRBJ2-2, with 10 bases that match TRBD2. Germline values: CDR1 MNHNY, CDR2 SVGAGI (reference sequence). This CDR3 spans 16 amino acids. Unmatched junction bases numbered 3, after V lost 0 bases and J lost 5 bases. Here the CDR3 reads CASSYSSGGGTGELFF. For the CDR3, the DNA is TGTGCCAGCAGTTACTCAAGCGGGGGGGGGACCGGGGAGCTGTTTTTT.

The rearrangement links TRBV6-1 to TRBJ2-5, with 7 nucleotides matching TRBD1. CDR3 length equals 14 residues. Germline V gene lookup returns CDR1 MNHNS and CDR2 SASEGT. J lost 5 bases, V lost 7 bases, and 10 bases had no gene match. In DNA, the CDR3 is TGTGCCAGCATAGAAAGGGGGCTTGGGGAGACCCAGTACTTC. Encoded protein: CASIERGLGETQYF.

The genes are TRBV5-1 and TRBJ2-2; D is unresolved. The CDR3 is 14 amino acids. The V end was cut by 5 bases, the J end by 5 bases, with 13 bases between. Germline loops: CDR1 SGHRS, CDR2 YFSETQ. The CDR3 protein is CASRPPEFTGELFF. The DNA for the CDR3 is TGCGCCAGCAGGCCCCCAGAATTTACCGGGGAGCTGTTTTTT.

CDR3 sequence (DNA): TGCGCCAGCAGCCAAGAGAGGGGGGGCTATTACGAGCAGTACTTC. Encoded protein: CASSQERGGYYEQYF. The chain joins TRBV4-1 to TRBJ2-7; possible D gene TRBD2, 7 bases. CDR3 length: 15 amino acids. The germline gives CDR1 MGHRA, CDR2 YSYEKL. V lost 0 bases and J lost 4, with 13 bases in between.

This clone was detected only a few times. The chain combines TRBV13 with TRBJ1-4; 10 nucleotides line up with TRBD1. V lost 5 bases, J lost 7 bases, and 4 bases stayed unmatched. Germline CDR1 reads PRHDT; CDR2 reads FYEKMQ (reference sequence). There are 14 residues in the CDR3. The CDR3 DNA reads as TGTGCCAGCAGCCGGGGACAGGGGATTGAAAAACTGTTTTTT. This encodes CASSRGQGIEKLFF.

This chain connects TRBV5-8 to TRBJ2-2, with D perhaps TRBD1 (6 bases). Germline CDR1 SGHTS, CDR2 YDEGEE. The length of the CDR3 is 15 residues. Trimming cost V 5 bases and J 1 base, with 12 bases left between them. The CDR3 region has the DNA TGTGCCAGCAGTCTCGGGACACTGAACACCGGGGAGCTGTTTTTT. This codes for CASSLGTLNTGELFF.

The chain couples TRBV18 to TRBJ2-7; 7 bases match TRBD2. CDR3 length: 14 amino acids. Germline trimming cut 2 bases from V and 3 bases from J; bases unmatched to any gene: 4. Germline V gene sequence: CDR1 KGHSH, CDR2 LQKENI. CDR3 protein: CASSPTGGFYEQYF. The CDR3 region has the DNA TGTGCCAGCTCACCAACCGGGGGGTTCTACGAGCAGTACTTC.

The chain couples TRBV21-1 to TRBJ2-2; the table's D call of TRBD1 was not tested on the DNA. TRBV21-1 is described as a pseudogene. The CDR3 consists of 14 residues. CDR3 coding DNA: TGTGCCAGCAAGGGACAGTCGAACACCGGGGAGCTGTTTTTT. Protein sequence: CASKGQSNTGELFF.

The chain couples TRBV7-9 to TRBJ2-6, with 7 bases identical to TRBD2. Germline V gene sequence: CDR1 SEHNR, CDR2 FQNEAQ (reference sequence). Trimming took 5 bases from V and 2 from J; bases not matched to a gene: 15. The CDR3 consists of 19 residues. The CDR3 nucleotides read TGTGCCAGCAGCCATACTGGGGTGGTCGCGGGAGCTGGGGCCAACGTCCTGACTTTC. Translated: CASSHTGVVAGAGANVLTF. The variable domain in full, completed from reference TRBV7-9 and TRBJ2-6, reads DTGVSQNPRHKITKRGQNVTFRCDPISEHNRLYWYRQTLGQGPEFLTYFQNEAQLEKSRLLSDRFSAERPKGSFSTLEIQRTEQGDSAMYLCASSHTGVVAGAGANVLTFGAGSRLTVL.

Concerning this clone: Compared with germline, one end of the junction differs, possibly owing to a read error. The rearrangement uses TRBV30 and TRBJ1-4, with D possibly being TRBD1 (5 bases). Germline V gene lookup returns CDR1 GTSNPN and CDR2 SVGIG (reference sequence). This CDR3 is 15 amino acids long. The CDR3 sequence: CAWSPTGVLNEKMFF. CDR3 sequence (DNA): TGTGCCTGGAGTCCAACGGGGGTACTTAATGAAAAAATGTTTTTT. Supplemented by reference TRBV30 and TRBJ1-4, the full variable domain reads SQTIHQWPATLVQPVGSPLSLECTVEGTSNPNLYWYRQAAGRGLQLLFYSVGIGQISSEVPQNLSASRPQDRQFILSSKKLLLSDSGFYLCAWSPTGVLNEKMFFGSGTQLSVL.

The chain carries TRBV5-1 and TRBJ1-2; 7 positions match TRBD1. V shed 4 bases and J 2 bases; nucleotides not matched to a gene: 5. Germline loops: CDR1 SGHRS, CDR2 YFSETQ. The CDR3 has 14 amino acids. The CDR3 nucleotides are TGCGCCAGCAGCGGACGACAGGGAAACTATGGCTACACCTTC. Amino acids: CASSGRQGNYGYTF.

The rearrangement uses TRBV4-1 and TRBJ1-1, with TRBD1 as a possible D gene (6 bases). Looked up from germline, CDR1 is MGHRA and CDR2 is YSYEKL. The ends were cut back, 3 bases at V and 7 bases at J, with 18 bases in the middle. The CDR3 loop spans 15 amino acids. CDR3 amino acids: CASSQEEGGRCEAFF. CDR3 DNA: TGCGCCAGCAGCCAGGAGGAAGGGGGTAGATGTGAAGCTTTCTTT.

J is TRBJ1-2 and V is TRBV19, with a weak D call TRBD1 (5 bases). Per germline, CDR1 LNHDA and CDR2 SQIVND (reference sequence). Trimming pared 1 base from V and 10 bases from J, leaving 10 bases between. The CDR3 consists of 12 residues. The CDR3 DNA follows: TGTGCCAGTAGTATAGTGGCAGGGCCCTACACCTTC. Protein sequence: CASSIVAGPYTF. Filled out from reference TRBV19 and TRBJ1-2, the complete variable domain reads DGGITQSPKYLFRKEGQNVTLSCEQNLNHDAMYWYRQDPGQGLRLIYYSQIVNDFQKGDIAEGYSVSREKKESFPLTVTSAQKNPTAFYLCASSIVAGPYTFGSGTRLTVV.

Regarding this clone: Other DNA sequences from this sample encode an identical CDR3 as well. The rearrangement joins TRBV5-1 to TRBJ2-7; no clear D. Germline loops: CDR1 SGHRS, CDR2 YFSETQ. V lost 2 bases to trimming and J lost 1 base, with 4 bases between them. The CDR3 is 12 residues long. The CDR3 sequence is CASSLSSYEQYF. The CDR3 coding sequence is TGCGCCAGCAGCTTATCGTCCTACGAGCAGTACTTC.

The rearrangement links TRBV6-5 to TRBJ2-5; 7 bases map to TRBD2. Germline loops: CDR1 MNHEY, CDR2 SVGAGI. Trimming took 5 bases from V and 5 from J; bases not matched to a gene: 5. This CDR3 contains 13 residues. CDR3 DNA sequence: TGTGCCAGCAGTCAGCCTAGCGGCGAGACCCAGTACTTC. It yields the protein CASSQPSGETQYF.

The genes are TRBV11-3 and TRBJ2-7; no clear D gene. V was trimmed by 5 bases and J by 5 bases, leaving 13 bases between them. Germline CDR1 reads SGHNT; CDR2 reads YENEEA. The CDR3 is 13 residues long. The DNA for the CDR3 is TGTGCCAGCAGCCCGGCGGTTGGAAACGAGCAGTACTTC. It encodes CASSPAVGNEQYF.

This clone was seen a handful of times. The chain couples TRBV4-1 to TRBJ1-5, with D maybe TRBD1 (6 bases). The V end was cut by 2 bases, the J end by 11 bases, with 16 bases between. The CDR3 contains 14 residues. The germline CDR1 and CDR2 sequences are MGHRA and YSYEKL. CDR3 nucleotide sequence: TGCGCCAGCAGCCAACCCCAAAGGTCAGGGGCCCAGCATTTT. It translates to CASSQPQRSGAQHF.

In its sample, this clone was seen a few times. The genes are TRBV6-1 and TRBJ2-5, with a tentative D call TRBD2 (5 bases). V lost 6 bases and J 5 bases, leaving 13 bases between the germline ends. CDR1 and CDR2 (germline): MNHNS, SASEGT. The CDR3 is 13 residues long. CDR3: CASRLGLRETQYF. The CDR3 DNA follows: TGTGCCAGCAGATTAGGACTGAGGGAGACCCAGTACTTC.

The V gene is TRBV6-5, the J gene TRBJ2-3; 9 bases line up with TRBD2. Germline CDR1 is MNHEY and CDR2 is SVGAGI. The ends lost 2 bases at V and 4 bases at J; junction bases unmatched: 4. This CDR3 comprises 15 residues. The CDR3 is CASSYRAGGPDTQYF. The CDR3 nucleotides are TGTGCCAGCAGTTACAGGGCGGGGGGGCCAGATACGCAGTATTTT.

This clone has only a few counts. The chain has TRBV27 and TRBJ1-5, with D tentatively TRBD1 (6 bases). The ends were cut back, 6 bases at V and 5 bases at J, with 11 bases in the middle. This CDR3 spans 13 amino acids. The germline CDR1 and CDR2 sequences are MNHEY and SMNVEV (reference sequence). The DNA of the CDR3 is TGTGCCAGCAGCCAACAGGGTGATCAGCCCCAGCATTTT. Amino acid sequence: CASSQQGDQPQHF.

V gene TRBV19 combines with J gene TRBJ1-2, with 9 nucleotides matching TRBD1. The J segment lost 8 bases and the V segment lost 4 bases, leaving 8 bases of the junction unmatched. Per the germline V gene, CDR1 is LNHDA and CDR2 is SQIVND (reference sequence). The CDR3 is made up of 14 amino acids. CDR3 amino acids: CASSTEQGALGYTF. The DNA for the CDR3 is TGTGCCAGTAGTACTGAACAGGGGGCGTTGGGCTACACCTTC.

The chain joins TRBV7-2 to TRBJ2-1; TRBD2 aligns across 8 bases. After removal of 5 bases from V and 3 bases from J, the junction contained 9 bases not matched to a gene. The CDR3 has 16 residues. Looked up from germline, CDR1 is SGHTA and CDR2 is FQGNSA. In DNA, the CDR3 is TGTGCCAGCAGCGTAAACGGGGGGGCCAACTACAATGAGCAGTTCTTC. Its protein is CASSVNGGANYNEQFF.